This T cell receptor beta chain originates from a study of cytomegalovirus exposure and HLA in healthy donors. Broader study findings: Reports credit the classifier with highly specific, highly sensitive diagnosis of cytomegalovirus status.

Comments on this clone: Its antigen is still unknown.

The data were produced by immunoSEQ multiplex PCR, yet TCRdb's version contains in-frame clones alone and is incomplete. The sample shows tens of thousands of clones, around 92% of them seen only once. The TCR sequence derives from a man aged 18 to 35 in good health and CMV-seronegative. The sequencing sample was made of PBMCs.

CDR3 protein: CASSLRTGRNTEAFF. DNA of the CDR3: TGCGCCAGCAGCCTCCGGACAGGGCGGAACACTGAAGCTTTCTTT. The rearrangement uses TRBV4-3 and TRBJ1-1, with 8 bases fitting TRBD1. Germline V gene data show CDR1 as LGHNA and CDR2 as YSLEER. The length of the CDR3 is 15 residues. The ends lost 4 bases at V and 1 base at J; junction bases unmatched: 5.